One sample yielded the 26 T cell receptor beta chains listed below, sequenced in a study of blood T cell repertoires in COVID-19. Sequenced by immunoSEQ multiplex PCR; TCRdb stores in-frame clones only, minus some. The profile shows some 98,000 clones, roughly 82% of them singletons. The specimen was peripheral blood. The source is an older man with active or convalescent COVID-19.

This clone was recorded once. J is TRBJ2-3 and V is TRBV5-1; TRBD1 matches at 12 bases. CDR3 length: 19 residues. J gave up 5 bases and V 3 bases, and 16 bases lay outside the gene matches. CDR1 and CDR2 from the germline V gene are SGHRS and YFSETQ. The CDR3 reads CASSSQIIRGTGGLDTQYF. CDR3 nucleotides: TGCGCCAGCAGCTCACAAATAATACGCGGGACAGGGGGCTTAGATACGCAGTATTTT.

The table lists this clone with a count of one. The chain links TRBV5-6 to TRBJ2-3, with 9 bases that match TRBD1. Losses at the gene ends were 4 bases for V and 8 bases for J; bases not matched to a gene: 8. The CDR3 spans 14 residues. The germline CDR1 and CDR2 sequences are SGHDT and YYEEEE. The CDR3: CASSIGQGRSTQYF. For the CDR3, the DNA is TGTGCCAGCAGCATCGGACAGGGGAGGAGTACGCAGTATTTT.

The CDR3 sequence is CASSLGLGMNTEAFF. The CDR3 DNA reads as TGTGCCAGCAGTTTAGGACTCGGCATGAACACTGAAGCTTTCTTT. The gene calls are TRBV27 and TRBJ1-1; D uncertain. Between the trimmed V and J ends, which lost 2 bases and 0 bases, there was a span of 10 bases. This CDR3 has 15 residues. Germline V CDR1 and CDR2: MNHEY, SMNVEV (reference sequence).

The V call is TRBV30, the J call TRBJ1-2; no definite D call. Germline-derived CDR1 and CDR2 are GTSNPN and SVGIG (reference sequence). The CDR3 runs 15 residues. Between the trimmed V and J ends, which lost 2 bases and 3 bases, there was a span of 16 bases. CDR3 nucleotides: TGTGCCTGGAGTAAGAGGGAAGAGGGAGACTATGGCTACACCTTC. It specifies CAWSKREEGDYGYTF.

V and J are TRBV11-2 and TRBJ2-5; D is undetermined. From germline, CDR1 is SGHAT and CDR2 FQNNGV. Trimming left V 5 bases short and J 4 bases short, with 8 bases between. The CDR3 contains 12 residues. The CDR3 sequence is CASSPPGETQYF. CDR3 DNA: TGTGCCAGCAGCCCCCCGGGAGAGACCCAGTACTTC.

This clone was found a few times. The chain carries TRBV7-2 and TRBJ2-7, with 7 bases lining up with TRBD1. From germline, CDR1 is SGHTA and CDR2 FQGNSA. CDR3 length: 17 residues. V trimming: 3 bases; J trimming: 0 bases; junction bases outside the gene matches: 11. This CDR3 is CASSFGIGQVLSYEQYF. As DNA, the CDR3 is TGTGCCAGCAGCTTCGGCATTGGACAGGTCCTCTCCTACGAGCAGTACTTC.

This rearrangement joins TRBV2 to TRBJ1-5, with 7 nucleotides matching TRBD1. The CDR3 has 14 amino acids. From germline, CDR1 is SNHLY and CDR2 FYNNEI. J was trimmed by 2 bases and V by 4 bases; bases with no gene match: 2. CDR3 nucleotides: TGTGCCAGCAGTGTTACAGGGGGCAATCAGCCCCAGCATTTT. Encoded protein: CASSVTGGNQPQHF.

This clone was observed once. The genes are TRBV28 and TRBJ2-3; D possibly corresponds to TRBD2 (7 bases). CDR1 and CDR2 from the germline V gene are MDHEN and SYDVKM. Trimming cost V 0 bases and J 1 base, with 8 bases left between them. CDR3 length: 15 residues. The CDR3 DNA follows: TGTGCCAGCAGTTTATGGGGGGGGCGCACAGATACGCAGTATTTT. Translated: CASSLWGGRTDTQYF.

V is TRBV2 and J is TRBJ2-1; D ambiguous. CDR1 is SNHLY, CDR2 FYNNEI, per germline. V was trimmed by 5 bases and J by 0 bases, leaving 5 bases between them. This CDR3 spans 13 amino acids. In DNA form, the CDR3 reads TGTGCCAGCAGTTGGAGCTCCTACAATGAGCAGTTCTTC. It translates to CASSWSSYNEQFF.

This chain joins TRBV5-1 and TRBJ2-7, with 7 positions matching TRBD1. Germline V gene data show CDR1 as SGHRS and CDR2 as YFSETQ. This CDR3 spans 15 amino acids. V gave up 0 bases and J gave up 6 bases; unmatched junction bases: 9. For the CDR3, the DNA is TGCGCCAGCAGCTTGGAAGTGAGGGCAGGGGGCGAGCAGTACTTC. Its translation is CASSLEVRAGGEQYF.

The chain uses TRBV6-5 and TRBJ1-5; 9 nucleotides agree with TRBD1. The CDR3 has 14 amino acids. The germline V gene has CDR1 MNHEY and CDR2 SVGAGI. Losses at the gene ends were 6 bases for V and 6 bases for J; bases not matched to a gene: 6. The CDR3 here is CASSSDRGIQPQHF. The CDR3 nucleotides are TGTGCCAGCAGCTCAGACAGGGGGATTCAGCCCCAGCATTTT.

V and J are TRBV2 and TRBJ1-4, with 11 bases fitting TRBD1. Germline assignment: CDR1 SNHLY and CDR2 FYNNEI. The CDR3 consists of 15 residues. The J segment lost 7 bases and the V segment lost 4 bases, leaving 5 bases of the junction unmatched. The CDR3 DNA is TGTGCCAGCAGTGGGACAGGGGGCGTCGGTGAAAAACTGTTTTTT. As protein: CASSGTGGVGEKLFF.

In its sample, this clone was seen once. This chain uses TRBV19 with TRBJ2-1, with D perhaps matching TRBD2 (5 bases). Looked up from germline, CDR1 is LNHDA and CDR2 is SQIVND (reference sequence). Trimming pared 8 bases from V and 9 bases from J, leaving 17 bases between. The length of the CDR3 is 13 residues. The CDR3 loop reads CASRTWTRGEQFF. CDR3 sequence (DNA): TGTGCCAGTCGGACTTGGACGAGAGGTGAGCAGTTCTTC. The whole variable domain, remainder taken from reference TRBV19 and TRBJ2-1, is DGGITQSPKYLFRKEGQNVTLSCEQNLNHDAMYWYRQDPGQGLRLIYYSQIVNDFQKGDIAEGYSVSREKKESFPLTVTSAQKNPTAFYLCASRTWTRGEQFFGPGTRLTVL.

Here the CDR3 reads CASSELGPYEQYF. In DNA, the CDR3 is TGTGCCAGCAGTGAATTGGGCCCCTACGAGCAGTACTTC. The chain links TRBV6-1 to TRBJ2-7; D uncertain. In germline, CDR1 is MNHNS, CDR2 SASEGT. The CDR3 is 13 amino acids. The V gene lost 2 bases and the J gene lost 2 bases, with 7 bases spanning the gap.

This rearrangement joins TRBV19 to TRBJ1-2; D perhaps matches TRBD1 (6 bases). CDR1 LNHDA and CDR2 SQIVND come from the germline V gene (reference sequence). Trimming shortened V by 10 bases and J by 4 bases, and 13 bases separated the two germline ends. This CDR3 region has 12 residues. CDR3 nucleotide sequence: TGTGCCACCCGACAGGCCCTCTATGGCTACACCTTC. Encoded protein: CATRQALYGYTF. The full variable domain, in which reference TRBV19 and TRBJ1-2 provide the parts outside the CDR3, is DGGITQSPKYLFRKEGQNVTLSCEQNLNHDAMYWYRQDPGQGLRLIYYSQIVNDFQKGDIAEGYSVSREKKESFPLTVTSAQKNPTAFYLCATRQALYGYTFGSGTRLTVV.

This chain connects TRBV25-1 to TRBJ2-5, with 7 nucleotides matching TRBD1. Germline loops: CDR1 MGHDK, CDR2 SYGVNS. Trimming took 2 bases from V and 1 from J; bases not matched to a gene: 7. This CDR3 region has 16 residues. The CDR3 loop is CASSERGQILQETQYF. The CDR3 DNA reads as TGTGCCAGCAGTGAAAGGGGACAGATACTCCAAGAGACCCAGTACTTC. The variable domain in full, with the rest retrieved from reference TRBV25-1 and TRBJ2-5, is EADIYQTPRYLVIGTGKKITLECSQTMGHDKMYWYQQDPGMELHLIHYSYGVNSTEKGDLSSESTVSRIRTEHFPLTLESARPSHTSQYLCASSERGQILQETQYFGPGTRLLVL.

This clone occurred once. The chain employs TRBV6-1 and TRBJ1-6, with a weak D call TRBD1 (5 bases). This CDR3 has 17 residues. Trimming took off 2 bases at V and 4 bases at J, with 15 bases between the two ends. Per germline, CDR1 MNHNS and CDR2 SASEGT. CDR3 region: CASSEISGAGYNSPLHF. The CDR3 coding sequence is TGTGCCAGCAGTGAAATCAGCGGGGCAGGTTATAATTCACCCCTCCACTTT.

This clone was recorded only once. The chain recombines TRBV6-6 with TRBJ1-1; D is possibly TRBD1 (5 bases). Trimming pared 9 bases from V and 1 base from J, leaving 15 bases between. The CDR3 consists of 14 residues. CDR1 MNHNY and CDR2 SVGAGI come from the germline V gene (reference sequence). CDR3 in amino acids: CASCPRVPNTEAFF. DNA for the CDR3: TGTGCCAGTTGTCCCAGGGTCCCGAACACTGAAGCTTTCTTT.

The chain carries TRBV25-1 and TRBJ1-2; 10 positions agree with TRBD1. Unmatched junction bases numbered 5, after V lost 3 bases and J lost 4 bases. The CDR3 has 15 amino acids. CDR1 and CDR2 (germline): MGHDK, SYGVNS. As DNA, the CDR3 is TGTGCCAGCAGTGACTCGGGACAGGGGCCCTATGGCTACACCTTC. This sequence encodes CASSDSGQGPYGYTF.

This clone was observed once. The CDR3 region has the DNA TGTGCCAGCAGCTTGGGAGGGACAGGGGGCCAGCCCCAGCATTTT. It encodes CASSLGGTGGQPQHF. The gene calls are TRBV5-4 and TRBJ1-5; 12 bases are shared with TRBD1. This CDR3 comprises 15 residues. Germline CDR1 is SGHNT and CDR2 is YYREEE (reference sequence). J gave up 7 bases and V 0 bases, and 2 bases lay outside the gene matches. The variable domain in full, completed from reference TRBV5-4 and TRBJ1-5, reads ETGVTQSPTHLIKTRGQQVTLRCSSQSGHNTVSWYQQALGQGPQFIFQYYREEENGRGNFPPRFSGLQFPNYSSELNVNALELDDSALYLCASSLGGTGGQPQHFGDGTRLSIL.

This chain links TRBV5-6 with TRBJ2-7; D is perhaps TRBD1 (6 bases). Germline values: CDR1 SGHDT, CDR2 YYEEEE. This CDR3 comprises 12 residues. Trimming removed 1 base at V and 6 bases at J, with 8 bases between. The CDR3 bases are TGTGCCAGCAGCTTGCGAGGGGGCGAGCAGTACTTC. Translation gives CASSLRGGEQYF. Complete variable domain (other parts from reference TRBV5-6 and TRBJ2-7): DAGVTQSPTHLIKTRGQQVTLRCSPKSGHDTVSWYQQALGQGPQFIFQYYEEEERQRGNFPDRFSGHQFPNYSSELNVNALLLGDSALYLCASSLRGGEQYFGPGTRLTVT.

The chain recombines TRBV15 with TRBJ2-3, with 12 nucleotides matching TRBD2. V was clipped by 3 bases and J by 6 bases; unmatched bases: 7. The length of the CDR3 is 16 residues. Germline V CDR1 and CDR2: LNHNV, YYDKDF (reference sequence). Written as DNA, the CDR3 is TGTGCCACCAGCAGGATGGGGACTAGCGGGTACGATACGCAGTATTTT. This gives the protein CATSRMGTSGYDTQYF.

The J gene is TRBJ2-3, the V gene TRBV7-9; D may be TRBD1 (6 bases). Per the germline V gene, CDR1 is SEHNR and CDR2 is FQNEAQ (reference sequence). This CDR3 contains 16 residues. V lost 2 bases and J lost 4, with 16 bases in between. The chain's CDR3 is CASSLYRTASSDTQYF. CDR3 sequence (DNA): TGTGCCAGCAGCTTATATAGGACAGCTTCCTCAGATACGCAGTATTTT.

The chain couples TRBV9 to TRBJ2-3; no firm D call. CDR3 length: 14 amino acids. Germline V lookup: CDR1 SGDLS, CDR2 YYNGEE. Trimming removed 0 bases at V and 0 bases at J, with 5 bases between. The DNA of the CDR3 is TGTGCCAGCAGCGTAGAACAGAGCACAGATACGCAGTATTTT. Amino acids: CASSVEQSTDTQYF.

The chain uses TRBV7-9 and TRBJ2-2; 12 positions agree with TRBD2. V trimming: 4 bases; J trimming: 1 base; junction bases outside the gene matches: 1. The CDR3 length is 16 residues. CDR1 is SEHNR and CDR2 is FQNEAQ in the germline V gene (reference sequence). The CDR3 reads CASSSGLAGNTGELFF. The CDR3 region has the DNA TGTGCCAGCAGCTCGGGACTAGCGGGGAACACCGGGGAGCTGTTTTTT.

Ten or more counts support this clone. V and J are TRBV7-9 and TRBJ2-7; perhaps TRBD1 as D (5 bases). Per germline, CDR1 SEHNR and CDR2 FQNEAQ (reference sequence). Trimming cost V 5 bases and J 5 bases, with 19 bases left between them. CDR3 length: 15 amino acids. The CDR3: CASSRIRVSLNEQYF. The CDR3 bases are TGTGCCAGCAGCCGAATCAGGGTTAGCCTCAACGAGCAGTACTTC.